The sequence of this T cell receptor (beta chain) was determined in a study of T cells in Graves' hyperthyroidism and ophthalmopathy. The count of this clonotype is one. Germline CDR1 is MNHNS and CDR2 is SASEGT. This CDR3 spans 13 amino acids. The V gene lost 4 bases and the J gene lost 6 bases, with 10 bases spanning the gap. Researchers amplified the TCR beta CDR3 regions from RNA transcripts. The TCR CDR3 first-round RT-PCR relied on the HTBI primer set. TCRdb used MiXCR to reprocess the multiplex PCR reads, holding one entry per CDR3 protein. This sample carries 750,000 to 950,000 distinct CDR3 sequences, 35% to 40% of them seen once, and the ten largest clones take about 9%.

The source is a young man with Graves' hyperthyroidism. The V and J genes are TRBV6-1 and TRBJ1-5, with D possibly matching TRBD1 (6 bases). Sequenced sample: blood. CDR3 bases: TGTGCCAGCAGTGGGGACAACGGTCAGCCCCAGCATTTT. Translation: CASSGDNGQPQHF.